This TCR beta chain was found in a study of blood T cell repertoires in COVID-19. In the study overall: Acute and convalescent COVID-19 samples came from the United States, Italy and Spain.

Here immunoSEQ multiplex PCR was the method, and the copy in TCRdb shows in-frame clones only, minus some. The repertoire has under 250,000 clones, 86% of them found once; the top ten carry 5.5% to 6.5%. This sequence originates from a woman aged 80 or over with COVID-19, enrolled during active disease. Material for sequencing was peripheral blood.

CDR3 nucleotides: TGTGCCATCAGTGAGGGGACAGGGGGTGATTGGGGCCAGCATTTT. Protein sequence: CAISEGTGGDWGQHF. The genes are TRBV10-3 and TRBJ1-5; TRBD1 matches at 11 bases. Germline values: CDR1 ENHRY, CDR2 SYGVKD. The CDR3 consists of 15 residues. V was pared by 2 bases and J by 12 bases, with 9 bases of the junction left unmatched.